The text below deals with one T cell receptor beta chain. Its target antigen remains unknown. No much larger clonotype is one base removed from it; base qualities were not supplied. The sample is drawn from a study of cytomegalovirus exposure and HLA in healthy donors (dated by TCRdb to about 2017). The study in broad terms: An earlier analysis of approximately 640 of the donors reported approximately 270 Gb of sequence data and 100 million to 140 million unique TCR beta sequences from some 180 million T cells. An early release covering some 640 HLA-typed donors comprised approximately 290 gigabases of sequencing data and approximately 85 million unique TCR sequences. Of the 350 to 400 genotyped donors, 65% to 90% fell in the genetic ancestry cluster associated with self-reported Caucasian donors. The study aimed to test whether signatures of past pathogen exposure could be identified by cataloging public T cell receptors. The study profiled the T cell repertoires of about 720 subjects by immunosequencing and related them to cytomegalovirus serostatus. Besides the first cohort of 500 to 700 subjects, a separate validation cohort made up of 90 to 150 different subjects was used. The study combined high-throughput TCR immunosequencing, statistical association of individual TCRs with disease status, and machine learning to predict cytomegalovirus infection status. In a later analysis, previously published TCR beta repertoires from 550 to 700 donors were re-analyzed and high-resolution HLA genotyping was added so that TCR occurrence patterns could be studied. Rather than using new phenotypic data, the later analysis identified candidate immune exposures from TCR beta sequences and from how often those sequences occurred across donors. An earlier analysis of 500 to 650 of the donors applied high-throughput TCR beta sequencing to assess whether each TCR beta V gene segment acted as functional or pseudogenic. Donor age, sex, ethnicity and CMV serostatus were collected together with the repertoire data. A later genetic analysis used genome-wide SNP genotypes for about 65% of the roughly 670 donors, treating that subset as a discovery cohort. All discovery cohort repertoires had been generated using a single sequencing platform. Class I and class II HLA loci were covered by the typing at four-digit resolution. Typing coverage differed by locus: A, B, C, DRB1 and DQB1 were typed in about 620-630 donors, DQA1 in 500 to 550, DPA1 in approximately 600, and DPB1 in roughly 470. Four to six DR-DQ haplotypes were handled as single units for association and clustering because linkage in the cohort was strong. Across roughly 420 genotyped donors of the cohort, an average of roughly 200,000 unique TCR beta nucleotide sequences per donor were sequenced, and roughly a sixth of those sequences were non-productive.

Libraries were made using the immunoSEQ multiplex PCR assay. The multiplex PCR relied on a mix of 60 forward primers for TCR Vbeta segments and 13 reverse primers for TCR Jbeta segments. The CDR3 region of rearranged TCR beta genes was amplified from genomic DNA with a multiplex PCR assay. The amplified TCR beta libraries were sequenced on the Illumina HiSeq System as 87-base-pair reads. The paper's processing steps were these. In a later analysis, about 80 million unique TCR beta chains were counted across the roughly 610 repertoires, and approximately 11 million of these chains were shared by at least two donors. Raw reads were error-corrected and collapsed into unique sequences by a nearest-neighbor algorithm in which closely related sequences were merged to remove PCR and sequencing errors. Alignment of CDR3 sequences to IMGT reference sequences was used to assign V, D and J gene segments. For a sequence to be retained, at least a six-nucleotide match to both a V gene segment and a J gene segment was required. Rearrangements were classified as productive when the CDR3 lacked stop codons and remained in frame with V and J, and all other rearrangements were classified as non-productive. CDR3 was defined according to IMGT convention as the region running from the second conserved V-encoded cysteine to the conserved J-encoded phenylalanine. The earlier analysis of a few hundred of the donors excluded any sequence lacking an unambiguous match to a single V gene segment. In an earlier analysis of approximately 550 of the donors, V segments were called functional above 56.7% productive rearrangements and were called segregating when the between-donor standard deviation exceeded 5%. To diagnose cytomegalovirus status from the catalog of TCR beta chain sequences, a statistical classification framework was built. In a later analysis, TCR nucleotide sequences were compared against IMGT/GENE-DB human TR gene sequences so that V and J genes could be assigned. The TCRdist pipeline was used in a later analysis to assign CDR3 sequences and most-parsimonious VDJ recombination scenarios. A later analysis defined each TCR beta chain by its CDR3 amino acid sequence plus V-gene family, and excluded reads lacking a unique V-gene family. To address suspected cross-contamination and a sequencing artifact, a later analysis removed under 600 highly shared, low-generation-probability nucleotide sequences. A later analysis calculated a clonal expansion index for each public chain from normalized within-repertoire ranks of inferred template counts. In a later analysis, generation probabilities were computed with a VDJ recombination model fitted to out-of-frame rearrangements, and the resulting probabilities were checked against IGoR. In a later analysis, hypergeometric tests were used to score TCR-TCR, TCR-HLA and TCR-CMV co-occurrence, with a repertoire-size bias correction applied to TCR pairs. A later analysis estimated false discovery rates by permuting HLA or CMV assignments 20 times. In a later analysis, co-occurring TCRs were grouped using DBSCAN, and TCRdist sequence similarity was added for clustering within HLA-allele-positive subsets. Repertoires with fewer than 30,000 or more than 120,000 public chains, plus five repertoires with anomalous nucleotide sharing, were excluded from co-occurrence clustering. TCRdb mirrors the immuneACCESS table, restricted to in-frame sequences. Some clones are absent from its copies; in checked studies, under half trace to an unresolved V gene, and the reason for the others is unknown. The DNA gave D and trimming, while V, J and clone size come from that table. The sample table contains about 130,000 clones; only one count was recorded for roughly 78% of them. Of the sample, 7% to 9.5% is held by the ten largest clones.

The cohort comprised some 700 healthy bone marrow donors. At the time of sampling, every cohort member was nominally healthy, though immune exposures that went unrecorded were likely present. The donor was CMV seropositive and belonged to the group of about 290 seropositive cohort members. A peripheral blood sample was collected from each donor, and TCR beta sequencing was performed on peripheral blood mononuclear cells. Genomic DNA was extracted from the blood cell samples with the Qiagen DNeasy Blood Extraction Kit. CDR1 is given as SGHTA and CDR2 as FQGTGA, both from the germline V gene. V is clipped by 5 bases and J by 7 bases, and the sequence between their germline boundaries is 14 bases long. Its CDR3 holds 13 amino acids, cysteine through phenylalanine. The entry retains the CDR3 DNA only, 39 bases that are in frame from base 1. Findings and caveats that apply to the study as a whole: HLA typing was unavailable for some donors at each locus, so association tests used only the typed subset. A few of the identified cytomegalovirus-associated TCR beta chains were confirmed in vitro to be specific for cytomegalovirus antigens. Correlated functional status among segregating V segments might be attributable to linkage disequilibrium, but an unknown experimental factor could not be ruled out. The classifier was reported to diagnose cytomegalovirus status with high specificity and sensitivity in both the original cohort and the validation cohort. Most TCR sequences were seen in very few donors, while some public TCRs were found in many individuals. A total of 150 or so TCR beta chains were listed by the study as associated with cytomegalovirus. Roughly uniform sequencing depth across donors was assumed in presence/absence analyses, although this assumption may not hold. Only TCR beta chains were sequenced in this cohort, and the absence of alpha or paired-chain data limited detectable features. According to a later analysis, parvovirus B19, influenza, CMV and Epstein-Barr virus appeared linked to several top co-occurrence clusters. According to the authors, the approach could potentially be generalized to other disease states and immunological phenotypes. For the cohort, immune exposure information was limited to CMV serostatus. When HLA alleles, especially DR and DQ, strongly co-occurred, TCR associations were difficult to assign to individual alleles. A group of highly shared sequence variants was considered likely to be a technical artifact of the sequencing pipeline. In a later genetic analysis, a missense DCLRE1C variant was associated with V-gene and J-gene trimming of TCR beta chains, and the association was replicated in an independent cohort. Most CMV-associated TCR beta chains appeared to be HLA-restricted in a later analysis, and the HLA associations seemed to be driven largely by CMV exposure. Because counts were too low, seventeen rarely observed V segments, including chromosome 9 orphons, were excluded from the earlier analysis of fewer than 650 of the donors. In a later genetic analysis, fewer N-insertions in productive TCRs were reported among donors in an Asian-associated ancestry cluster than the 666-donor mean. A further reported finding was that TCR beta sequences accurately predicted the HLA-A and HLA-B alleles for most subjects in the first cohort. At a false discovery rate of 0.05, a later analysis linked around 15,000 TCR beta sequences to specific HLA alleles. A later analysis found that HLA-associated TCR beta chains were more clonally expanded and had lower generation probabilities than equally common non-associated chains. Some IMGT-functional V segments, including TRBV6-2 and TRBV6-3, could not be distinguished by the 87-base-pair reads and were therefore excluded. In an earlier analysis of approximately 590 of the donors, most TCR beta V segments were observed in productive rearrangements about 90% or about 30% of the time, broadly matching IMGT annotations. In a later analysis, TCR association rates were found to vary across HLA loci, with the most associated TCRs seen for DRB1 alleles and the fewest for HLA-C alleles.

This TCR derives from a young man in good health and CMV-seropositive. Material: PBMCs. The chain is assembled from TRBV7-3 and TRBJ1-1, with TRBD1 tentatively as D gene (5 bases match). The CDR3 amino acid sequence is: CASSLDIRFEAFF. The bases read TGTGCCAGCAGCCTGGACATCCGTTTTGAAGCTTTCTTT.